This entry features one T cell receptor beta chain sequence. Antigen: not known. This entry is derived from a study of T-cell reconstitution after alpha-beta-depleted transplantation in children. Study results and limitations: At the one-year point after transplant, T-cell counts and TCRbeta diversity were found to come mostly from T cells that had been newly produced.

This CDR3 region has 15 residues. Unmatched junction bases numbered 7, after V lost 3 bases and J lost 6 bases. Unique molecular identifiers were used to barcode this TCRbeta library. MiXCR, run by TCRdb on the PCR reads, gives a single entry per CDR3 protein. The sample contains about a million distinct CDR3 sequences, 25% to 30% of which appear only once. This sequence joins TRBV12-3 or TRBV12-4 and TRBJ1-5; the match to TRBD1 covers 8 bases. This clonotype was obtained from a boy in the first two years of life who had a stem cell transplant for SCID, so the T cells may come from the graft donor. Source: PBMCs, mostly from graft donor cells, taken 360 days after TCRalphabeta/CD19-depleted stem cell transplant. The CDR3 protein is CASSFGTGVGQPQHF. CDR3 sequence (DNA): TGTGCCAGCAGTTTTGGGACAGGAGTCGGTCAGCCCCAGCATTTT.